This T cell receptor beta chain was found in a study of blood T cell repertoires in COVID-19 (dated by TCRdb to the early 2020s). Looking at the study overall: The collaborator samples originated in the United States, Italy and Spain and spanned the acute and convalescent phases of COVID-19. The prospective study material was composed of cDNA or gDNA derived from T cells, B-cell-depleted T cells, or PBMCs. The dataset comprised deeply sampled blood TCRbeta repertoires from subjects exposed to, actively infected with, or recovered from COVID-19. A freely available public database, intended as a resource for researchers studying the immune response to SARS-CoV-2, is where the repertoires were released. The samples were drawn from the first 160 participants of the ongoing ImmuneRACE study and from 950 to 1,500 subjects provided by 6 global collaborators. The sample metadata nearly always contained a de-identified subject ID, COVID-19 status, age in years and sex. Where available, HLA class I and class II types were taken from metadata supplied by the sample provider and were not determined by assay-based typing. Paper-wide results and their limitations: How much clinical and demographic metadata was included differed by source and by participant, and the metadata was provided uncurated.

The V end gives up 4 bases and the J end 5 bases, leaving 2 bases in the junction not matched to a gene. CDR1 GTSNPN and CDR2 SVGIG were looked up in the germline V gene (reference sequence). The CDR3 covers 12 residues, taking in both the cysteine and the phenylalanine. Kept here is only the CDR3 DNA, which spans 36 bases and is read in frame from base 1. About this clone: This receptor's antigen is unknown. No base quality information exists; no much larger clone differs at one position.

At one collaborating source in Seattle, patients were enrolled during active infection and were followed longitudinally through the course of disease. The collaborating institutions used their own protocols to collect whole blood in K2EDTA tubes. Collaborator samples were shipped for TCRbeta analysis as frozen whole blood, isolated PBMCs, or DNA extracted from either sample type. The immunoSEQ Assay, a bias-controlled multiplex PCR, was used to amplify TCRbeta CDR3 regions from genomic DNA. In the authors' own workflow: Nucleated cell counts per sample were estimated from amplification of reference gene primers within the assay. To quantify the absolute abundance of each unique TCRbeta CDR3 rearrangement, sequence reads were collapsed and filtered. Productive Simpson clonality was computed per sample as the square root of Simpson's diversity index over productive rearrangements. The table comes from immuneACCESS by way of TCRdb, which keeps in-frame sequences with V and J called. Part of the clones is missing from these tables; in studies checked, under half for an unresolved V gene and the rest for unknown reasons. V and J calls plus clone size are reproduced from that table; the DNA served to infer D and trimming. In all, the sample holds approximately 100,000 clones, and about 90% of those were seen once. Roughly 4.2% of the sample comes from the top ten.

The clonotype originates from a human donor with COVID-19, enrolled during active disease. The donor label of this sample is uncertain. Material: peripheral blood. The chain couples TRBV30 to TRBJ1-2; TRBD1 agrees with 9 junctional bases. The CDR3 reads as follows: CAWNGQGYGYTF. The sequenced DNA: TGTGCCTGGAATGGACAGGGGTATGGCTACACCTTC.